These 8 T cell receptor beta chains came from one sample sequenced in a study of T cells in localized non-small cell lung cancer (dated by TCRdb to the early 2020s). The library was generated by the immunoSEQ multiplex PCR assay. TCRdb limited this immuneACCESS table to in-frame rearrangements with V and J called. A share of clones is missing; checked studies link under half to unresolved V genes, and the rest is unexplained. The sample table shows approximately 1,500 clones, and 30% are seen once. Of the sample, about 9% is held by the ten largest clones. Source: lung tumor tissue, taken before any cancer treatment. Receptor source: an older male donor with stage II squamous cell lung carcinoma.

The chain combines TRBV19 with TRBJ1-5, with 8 bases matching TRBD1. The CDR3 contains 13 residues. V lost 9 bases to trimming and J lost 6 bases; unmatched junction nucleotides: 7. CDR1 is LNHDA, CDR2 SQIVND, per germline (reference sequence). DNA for the CDR3: TGTGCCAGCCAAGACAGGGGTATTCAGCCCCAGCATTTT. Its protein is CASQDRGIQPQHF.

In its sample, this clone ranks as medium-sized (0.01 to 0.1%). This rearrangement joins TRBV11-3 to TRBJ1-6; TRBD1 matches 8 bases. Germline assignment: CDR1 SGHNT and CDR2 YENEEA. The CDR3 runs 16 residues. Trimming took 5 bases from V and 7 from J; bases not matched to a gene: 10. The CDR3 DNA follows: TGTGCCAGCAGCGCTCCGGGACAGGCCTTGAATTCACCCCTCCACTTT. Residues: CASSAPGQALNSPLHF. Drawing the rest from reference TRBV11-3 and TRBJ1-6, the complete variable domain is EAGVVQSPRYKIIEKKQPVAFWCNPISGHNTLYWYLQNLGQGPELLIRYENEEAVDDSQLPKDRFSAERLKGVDSTLKIQPAELGDSAVYLCASSAPGQALNSPLHFGNGTRLTVT.

The chain has TRBV19 and TRBJ2-5; D is perhaps TRBD1 or TRBD2 (5 bases each). This CDR3 is built from 13 residues. In germline, CDR1 is LNHDA, CDR2 SQIVND (reference sequence). Trimming removed 9 bases from V and 4 bases from J, with 15 bases in between. DNA of the CDR3: TGTGCCAGCTCGTGGGGGTTCGGAGAGACCCAGTACTTC. Protein: CASSWGFGETQYF.

This clone was observed once. This clone may be a read error of a much larger clone one base away. The same CDR3 is also encoded by other DNA sequences in this sample. The chain links TRBV19 to TRBJ1-1; D not certain. CDR3 length equals 13 residues. CDR1 and CDR2 (germline): LNHDA, SQIVND (reference sequence). DNA of the CDR3: TGTGCCAGTAGTATTACACGGAACACTGAAGCTTTTTTT. Translated: CASSITRNTEAFF.

The rearrangement uses TRBV19 and TRBJ2-5, with D perhaps TRBD1 or TRBD2 (6 bases each). CDR3 length: 16 residues. The germline V gene has CDR1 LNHDA and CDR2 SQIVND (reference sequence). V was trimmed by 4 bases and J by 1 base, leaving 16 bases between them. As DNA, the CDR3 is TGTGCCAGTAGTAAAGGGGGGCGATACTCCCAAGAGACCCAGTACTTC. It encodes CASSKGGRYSQETQYF.

This clone is large within its sample. V and J are TRBV19 and TRBJ1-1, with D perhaps matching TRBD1 (5 bases). Looked up from germline, CDR1 is LNHDA and CDR2 is SQIVND (reference sequence). The germline V and J ends were trimmed by 5 bases and 7 bases, with 8 bases remaining between them. The CDR3 has 11 amino acids. CDR3 loop: CASSLGLEAFF. The CDR3 DNA sequence: TGTGCCAGTAGTTTGGGGCTTGAAGCTTTCTTT.

With regard to this clone: The junction departs from germline at one end; a sequencing error may be responsible. V and J are TRBV11-3 and TRBJ2-5; D might be TRBD1 or TRBD2, each matching 5 bases. CDR3 length: 14 residues. Germline V gene lookup returns CDR1 SGHNT and CDR2 YENEEA. CDR3 sequence reads: CASSLPGTQETQYF. The CDR3 DNA is TGTGCCAGCAGCCTACCCGGGACCCAAGAGACCCAATACTTC.

This clone was seen only a few times. The V call is TRBV19, the J call TRBJ1-3; 7 bases line up with TRBD1. This CDR3 contains 15 residues. CDR1 LNHDA and CDR2 SQIVND come from the germline V gene (reference sequence). The V gene end was trimmed by 5 bases and the J gene end by 1 base; junction bases not matched to a gene: 5. The CDR3 bases are TGTGCCAGTAGTGCCCAGACAGGGTCTGGAAACACCATATATTTT. It codes for CASSAQTGSGNTIYF.